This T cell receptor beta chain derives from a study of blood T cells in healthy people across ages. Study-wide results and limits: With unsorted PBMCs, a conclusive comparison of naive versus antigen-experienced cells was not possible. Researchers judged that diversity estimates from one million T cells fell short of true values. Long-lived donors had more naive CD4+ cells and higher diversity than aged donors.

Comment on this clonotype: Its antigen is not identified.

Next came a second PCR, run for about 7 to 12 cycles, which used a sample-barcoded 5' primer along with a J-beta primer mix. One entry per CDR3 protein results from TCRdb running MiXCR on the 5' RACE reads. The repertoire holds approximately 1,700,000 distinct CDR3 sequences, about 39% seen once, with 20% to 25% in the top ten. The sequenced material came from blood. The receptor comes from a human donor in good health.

CDR3 loop: CASSRGNLGQFF. As DNA, the CDR3 is TGTGCCAGCAGCCGGGGTAACTTGGGGCAGTTCTTC. The V and J genes are TRBV5-6 and TRBJ2-1; TRBD2 might be the D (5 bases). The CDR3 runs 12 residues. Germline V CDR1 and CDR2: SGHDT, YYEEEE. Trimming left V 4 bases short and J 12 bases short, with 14 bases between.